The present T cell receptor beta chain was sequenced within a study of T cells expressing NK-cell markers. About the research overall: Seven donors tested HCMV-seropositive and one tested seronegative among the eight sequenced. General study points: Five or six of the donors carried dominant NKG2C+ clonotypes that took up roughly 1.0-8% of their CD8+ T cells.

TCRdb re-called the 5' RACE reads, yielding one record per CDR3 amino acid sequence without DNA. This repertoire includes 500,000 to 700,000 distinct CDR3 sequences. The CDR3 length is 13 residues. The V gene's germline CDR1 is WNHNN and CDR2 SYGVQD (reference sequence). With regard to this clonotype: Its antigen is not known.

The source is a young man in good health. The rearrangement uses TRBV10-1 and TRBJ2-5; TCRdb's assignment of TRBD1 cannot be checked, as there is no DNA. The sample consisted of blood T cells: a sorted CD56 or NKG2C T cell subset, CD4+ or CD8+ T cells, or bulk PBMC T cells (not recorded which). The CDR3: CASRWASQETQYF.